Listed here are 22 T cell receptor beta chains from one sample, sequenced in a study of CD8 T cells in Susac syndrome (dated by TCRdb to the late 2010s). Library construction relied on the immunoSEQ multiplex PCR assay. RNA was extracted with the RNeasy kit and roughly 0.5 to 1 ug was reverse transcribed using random hexamers. Using fastp trimming at Q25 and MiXCR clonotype assembly, TCRdb reanalyzed the public sequencing data and kept in-frame beta chains. Rows matching on CDR3 protein sequence are summarized as one entry with the most common DNA and genes. Across this sample there are about 210,000 distinct CDR3 sequences, with roughly 93% seen only once. The ten largest clones add up to 0.15% to 0.2% of the sample. The specimen was CD4+ T cells from PBMCs. Receptors were obtained from a human donor with Susac syndrome.

The rearrangement uses TRBV28 and TRBJ2-3; possible D gene TRBD2, 6 bases. The CDR3 is made up of 11 amino acids. CDR1 and CDR2 (germline): MDHEN, SYDVKM. Trimming took 9 bases from V and 5 from J, leaving 9 bases between them. The CDR3 region is CASRGIDTQYF. The CDR3, as DNA: TGTGCCAGTCGGGGGATAGATACGCAGTATTTT. The variable domain in full, completed from reference TRBV28 and TRBJ2-3, reads DVKVTQSSRYLVKRTGEKVFLECVQDMDHENMFWYRQDPGLGLRLIYFSYDVKMKEKGDIPEGYSVSREKKERFSLILESASTNQTSMYLCASRGIDTQYFGPGTRLTVL.

The chain employs TRBV3-1 and TRBJ2-5, with a weak D call TRBD1 (6 bases). Germline V CDR1 and CDR2: LGHDT, YNNKEL (reference sequence). This CDR3 is 14 amino acids long. V was pared by 4 bases and J by 4 bases, with 13 bases between. The DNA for the CDR3 is TGTGCCAGCAGCCGACGGACAGTATCAGAGACCCAGTACTTC. Its translation is CASSRRTVSETQYF.

V usage is TRBV6-5 and J usage is TRBJ2-3; D perhaps matches TRBD2 (7 bases). This CDR3 region has 13 residues. V was clipped by 9 bases and J by 7 bases, with 17 bases between them. CDR1 is MNHEY, CDR2 SVGAGI, per germline. CDR3 loop: CASHGGPGNTQYF. The CDR3 region has the DNA TGTGCCAGTCACGGGGGGCCGGGGAATACGCAGTATTTT.

This sequence joins TRBV18 and TRBJ1-2; 11 bases line up with TRBD1. This CDR3 has 15 amino acids. The germline V gene has CDR1 KGHSH and CDR2 LQKENI. J gave up 2 bases and V 1 base, and 0 bases lay outside the gene matches. DNA of the CDR3: TGTGCCAGCTCACCACGGGACAGGGGGAACTATGGCTACACCTTC. This gives the protein CASSPRDRGNYGYTF.

This rearrangement joins TRBV7-9 to TRBJ2-3; 7 bases align to TRBD1. The trim removed 4 bases at V and 6 bases at J, leaving 7 bases unmatched. CDR3 length: 14 residues. Germline loops: CDR1 SEHNR, CDR2 FQNEAQ (reference sequence). CDR3 DNA: TGTGCCAGCAGCTACGACTACAGGGGTGATACGCAGTATTTT. It translates to CASSYDYRGDTQYF.

V gene TRBV20-1 combines with J gene TRBJ1-1; 7 positions agree with TRBD1. Looked up from germline, CDR1 is DFQATT and CDR2 is SNEGSKA (reference sequence). The trim removed 7 bases at V and 3 bases at J, leaving 11 bases unmatched. The CDR3 runs to 14 residues. The CDR3, as DNA: TGCAGTGGTTTAGGGAGGCAGGGGGACACTGAAGCTTTCTTT. Translating gives CSGLGRQGDTEAFF.

The rearrangement uses TRBV20-1 and TRBJ1-3; D gene ambiguous. The CDR3 length is 14 residues. The germline CDR1 and CDR2 sequences are DFQATT and SNEGSKA (reference sequence). The V gene lost 5 bases and the J gene lost 1 base, with 12 bases spanning the gap. Here the CDR3 DNA reads TGCAGTGCTGCGACCCTTGTTTCTGGAAACACCATATATTTT. Translating gives CSAATLVSGNTIYF.

The CDR3 DNA is TGTGCCAGCACCAACACCCGAGATGGCGCCCAGTACTTC. Protein product: CASTNTRDGAQYF. The chain joins TRBV2 to TRBJ2-7, with D unresolved. V was trimmed by 7 bases and J by 10 bases, leaving 20 bases between them. Germline CDR1 is SNHLY and CDR2 is FYNNEI. CDR3 length equals 13 residues.

The CDR3 spells CAWSVNRGNNEQFF. CDR3 DNA sequence: TGTGCCTGGAGTGTAAACAGGGGAAACAATGAGCAGTTCTTC. This chain links TRBV30 with TRBJ2-1, with 7 positions matching TRBD1. This CDR3 comprises 14 residues. Germline values: CDR1 GTSNPN, CDR2 SVGIG (reference sequence). V was clipped by 0 bases and J by 5 bases; unmatched bases: 4.

The chain uses TRBV7-8 and TRBJ2-3; no clear D. The ends were cut back, 1 base at V and 5 bases at J, with 13 bases in the middle. Looked up from germline, CDR1 is SGHVS and CDR2 is FQNEAQ. This CDR3 region has 15 residues. CDR3: CASSLEGSIGDTQYF. CDR3 in DNA: TGTGCCAGCAGCTTAGAGGGCAGTATAGGAGATACGCAGTATTTT.

The rearrangement links TRBV18 to TRBJ1-1; D not resolved. Germline V gene lookup returns CDR1 KGHSH and CDR2 LQKENI. The CDR3 length is 12 residues. Trimming took off 2 bases at V and 6 bases at J, with 7 bases between the two ends. The DNA for the CDR3 is TGTGCCAGCTCACCAAGACAACCTGAAGCTTTCTTT. This gives the protein CASSPRQPEAFF.

This clonotype was seen once. The rearrangement uses TRBV12-3 or TRBV12-4 and TRBJ2-3; perhaps TRBD1 as D (5 bases). This CDR3 contains 14 residues. Between the trimmed V and J ends, which lost 5 bases and 6 bases, there was a span of 15 bases. CDR3 residues: CASSPPPSGDTQYF. The CDR3 DNA is TGTGCCAGCAGTCCGCCTCCTTCAGGGGATACGCAGTATTTT.

The chain uses TRBV20-1 and TRBJ1-1; TRBD1 is a possible D gene (5 bases). Trimming took 1 base from V and 3 from J, leaving 15 bases between them. The CDR3 runs 15 residues. Germline lookup yields CDR1 DFQATT and CDR2 SNEGSKA (reference sequence). CDR3 protein: CSARGRHRGDTEAFF. The CDR3 nucleotides read TGCAGTGCTAGAGGCCGCCATCGGGGGGACACTGAAGCTTTCTTT.

The genes are TRBV6-2 or TRBV6-3 and TRBJ2-2, with TRBD1 matching 7 bases. Unmatched junction bases numbered 5, after V lost 6 bases and J lost 4 bases. CDR3 length: 14 amino acids. CDR1 is MNHEY, CDR2 SVGEGT, per germline. Here the CDR3 DNA reads TGTGCCAGCAGGATGGCAGGGGGCACCGGGGAGCTGTTTTTT. Protein product: CASRMAGGTGELFF.

The J gene is TRBJ2-5, the V gene TRBV30; D is perhaps TRBD1 (5 bases). This CDR3 is 12 amino acids long. The germline V and J ends were trimmed by 5 bases and 4 bases, with 11 bases remaining between them. Per germline, CDR1 GTSNPN and CDR2 SVGIG (reference sequence). CDR3 nucleotides: TGTGCCTGGGACAGCCAGACAGAGACCCAGTACTTC. It translates to CAWDSQTETQYF.

CDR3 residues: CSALGLGTGQYEQYF. CDR3 bases: TGCAGTGCGCTAGGCCTCGGGACAGGGCAGTACGAGCAGTACTTC. The chain carries TRBV20-1 and TRBJ2-7, with 9 bases that match TRBD1. The trim removed 6 bases at V and 4 bases at J, leaving 13 bases unmatched. Germline-derived CDR1 and CDR2 are DFQATT and SNEGSKA (reference sequence). The CDR3 has 15 amino acids.

CDR3 coding DNA: TGTGCCAGCAGCCTATCTTCCGGCGGGGGGCCCCAAGAGACCCAGTACTTC. The encoded protein is CASSLSSGGGPQETQYF. The chain uses TRBV9 and TRBJ2-5; 8 bases are shared with TRBD2. CDR1 and CDR2 (germline): SGDLS, YYNGEE. V lost 4 bases to trimming and J lost 1 base; unmatched junction nucleotides: 12. This CDR3 region has 17 residues.

The rearrangement uses TRBV5-1 and TRBJ1-1, with no clear D. From germline, CDR1 is SGHRS and CDR2 YFSETQ. Trimming cost V 0 bases and J 1 base, with 10 bases left between them. This CDR3 is built from 15 residues. The CDR3: CASSLAASGNTEAFF. In DNA, the CDR3 is TGCGCCAGCAGCTTGGCCGCATCGGGGAACACTGAAGCTTTCTTT.

The chain recombines TRBV2 with TRBJ2-1; D is undetermined. Per germline, CDR1 SNHLY and CDR2 FYNNEI. V gave up 1 base and J gave up 6 bases, with 7 bases separating them. The CDR3 spans 13 residues. DNA of the CDR3: TGTGCCAGCAGTGAAGGACGGCTCAATGAGCAGTTCTTC. Translated: CASSEGRLNEQFF.

The chain recombines TRBV27 with TRBJ1-4, with D possibly matching TRBD1 (6 bases). Germline assignment: CDR1 MNHEY and CDR2 SMNVEV (reference sequence). The V and J ends lost 4 bases and 8 bases respectively, with 11 bases between them. The CDR3 consists of 13 residues. CDR3 sequence reads: CASSSQGGEKLFF. DNA of the CDR3: TGTGCCAGCAGTTCACAGGGCGGGGAAAAACTGTTTTTT.

The chain recombines TRBV29-1 with TRBJ1-1; D is possibly TRBD1 (5 bases). V lost 6 bases to trimming and J lost 4 bases, with 18 bases between them. The CDR3 contains 14 residues. Looked up from germline, CDR1 is SQVTM and CDR2 is ANQGSEA. The CDR3 loop is CSVNARVLGTEAFF. The CDR3 DNA reads as TGCAGCGTCAACGCCAGGGTACTTGGCACTGAAGCTTTCTTT.

The rearrangement uses TRBV24-1 and TRBJ2-1; either TRBD1 or TRBD2 may supply D (6 bases each). The ends were cut back, 4 bases at V and 6 bases at J, with 18 bases in the middle. CDR1 and CDR2 from the germline V gene are KGHDR and SFDVKD. The CDR3 totals 16 residues. The CDR3 DNA follows: TGTGCCACCAGTGACCGGGGGCAGGGTGCGGGCAATGAGCAGTTCTTC. Amino acids: CATSDRGQGAGNEQFF.